Sequencing of this T cell receptor beta chain was carried out in a study of T-cell reconstitution after alpha-beta-depleted transplantation in children. V shed 8 bases, J shed 3 bases, and the junction held 10 bases outside the gene matches. The CDR3 extends over 15 amino acids. Preparing the TCRbeta library involved the use of unique molecular identifiers. MiXCR, applied by TCRdb to the PCR reads, yields one record per CDR3 protein. Here the sample spans some 600,000 distinct CDR3 sequences, around 17% being singletons. The rearrangement links TRBV12-3 or TRBV12-4 to TRBJ2-1; 7 bases are shared with TRBD1. The source is a human donor who donated a stem cell graft to a child with acute myeloid leukemia. Sequenced material: PBMCs from the stem cell graft donor, taken from the stem cell graft. The CDR3 sequence: CASEKPGQHYNEQFF. The CDR3, as DNA: TGTGCCAGCGAGAAACCGGGACAGCACTACAATGAGCAGTTCTTC.